This entry concerns a single TCR beta chain. Its antigen is not yet known. The junction does not match germline at one end; this may be a read error. The data belong to a study of Graves' ophthalmopathy and Graves' hyperthyroidism (dated 2018 in TCRdb). In the study overall: Peripheral blood was collected at initial diagnosis, before any treatment. To tell Graves' ophthalmopathy apart from Graves' hyperthyroidism, and to predict which patients would progress to ophthalmopathy, the study relied on TCR beta repertoire signatures. Following sample collection, hyperthyroidism patients were given methimazole at a starting dose of 30 mg daily, and ophthalmopathy patients were given high-dose intravenous methylprednisolone. An independent validation cohort was composed of 18 hyperthyroidism patients and 17 patients who later progressed from hyperthyroidism to ophthalmopathy. In roughly 6 hyperthyroidism patients, T-cell repertoires of thyroid tissue and blood were compared. To explore V-J signatures that distinguish ophthalmopathy from hyperthyroidism, a discovery set of 100 patients was enrolled, made up of 43 with ophthalmopathy and 55 to 65 with stable hyperthyroidism. In total, approximately 130 blood samples were TCR-sequenced: fewer than 50 ophthalmopathy, approximately 75 hyperthyroidism and about 17 hyperthyroidism-to-ophthalmopathy patients.

TCR beta CDR3 regions were amplified from RNA transcripts for repertoire sequencing. The first round was an RT-PCR using HTBI primers with the Qiagen OneStep RT-PCR kit, and this first round was followed by a second-round multiplex PCR, then size selection and purification. Sequencing of the libraries was carried out on an Illumina HiSeq2000 in paired-end mode with 100 bp reads. Processing in the source paper ran as follows. SOAPnuke was used for read processing, and reads with adapters, uncalled bases, a mean Phred below 15, or no exact constant-primer or identifier match were discarded. COPE v1.2.5 was used to merge the high-quality paired reads. Each unique nucleotide sequence was treated as a clonotype, and MiTCR v1.1 was used to align the clonotypes to the IMGT TRB V, D and J references. Only V-J combinations with frequency above 0.0001 were analysed, covering 98% to 99.2% of repertoires. For each V-J combination, a TCR clonal expansion and chaos score was defined as F50 clonal expansion divided by the chaos observed in the TCRdist matrix. Features were reduced by Welch's t-statistics and random forest to more than 10 V-J combinations, which fed a naive Bayes classifier. Thyroid-blood repertoire similarity was quantified with the Morisita-Horn index. TCRdb reran the public reads through fastp at Q25 and MiXCR, keeping productive beta chains. Records with the same CDR3 protein are collapsed into one entry carrying the most frequent genes and DNA. The V and J calls follow TCRdb's processing rather than the paper's. The sample contains roughly 700,000 distinct CDR3 sequences, about 44% of them found a single time. The ten most abundant clones make up approximately 43% of the sample.

The full study reports these points: Most expanded thyroid clonotypes with a frequency above 0.001 also appeared in blood, which suggests that blood repertoires may reflect the immune response in the thyroid. In validation, the model predicted ophthalmopathy progression with more than 55% sensitivity and less than 80% specificity; some twelve predicted patients were CT-confirmed with GO in a median of approximately six months. No statistical method was used to predetermine the sample size, and group allocation was not hidden from the investigators. Ophthalmopathy was separated from stable hyperthyroidism by the 13-signature model with 85% to 90% sensitivity and 81.08% specificity in cross-validation and with 80%/75% in the test set.

Ophthalmopathy patients had moderately to severely active disease, Clinical Activity Score of at least 3, NOSPECS grade of at least 4, and disease duration under 3 months. Patients with other autoimmune diseases, uncontrolled infections, pregnancy or lactation were excluded. Clinical symptoms, serum thyroxine, TRAb, thyroid ultrasound and orbital computed tomography formed the basis of the diagnosis. Using Ficoll-Paque density gradient centrifugation, PBMCs were isolated from about 9.4 ml of fresh peripheral blood. Total RNA was extracted with Trizol reagent and quality-checked on an Agilent 2100 Bioanalyzer. From a lookup of the germline V gene (reference sequence), CDR1 and CDR2 are SEHNR and FQNEAQ. From the cysteine through the phenylalanine, the CDR3 covers 14 amino acids. The CDR3 DNA has 42 bases and is translated from base 1.

This TCR was sampled from an adult man with Graves' ophthalmopathy. The sequence is built from TRBV7-9 and TRBJ2-7, and possibly TRBD1, on 6 matching bases. The material sequenced was peripheral blood. This receptor has the CDR3 CASSQGQRAYEQYF. The nucleotide sequence reads TGCGCCAGCAGCCAAGGACAGAGAGCCTACGAGCAGTACTTC.